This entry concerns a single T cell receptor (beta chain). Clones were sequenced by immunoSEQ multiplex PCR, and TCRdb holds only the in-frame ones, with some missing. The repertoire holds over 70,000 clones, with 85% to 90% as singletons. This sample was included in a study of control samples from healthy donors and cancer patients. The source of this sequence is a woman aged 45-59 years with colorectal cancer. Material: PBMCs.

CDR3 nucleotides: TGTGCCAGTAGTGCGGGACAGGGAGGACAGCCCCAGCATTTT. Translated, it gives CASSAGQGGQPQHF. The rearrangement uses TRBV19 and TRBJ1-5; 9 nucleotides align to TRBD1. The CDR3 loop spans 14 amino acids. With V trimmed by 5 bases and J by 7 bases, 6 bases remained unmatched. Germline-derived CDR1 and CDR2 are LNHDA and SQIVND (reference sequence).